This T cell receptor (beta chain) was captured in a study of vaccination and CD4 T cells after COVID-19. Study conclusions and caveats: A median of approximately 88% of reactive clones, in convalescent patients, became evident only post-vaccination.

Treatment in this sample: approximately 10-day PBMC culture with coronavirus spike peptide pools or control peptides (ViraFEST assay). It was before the COVID-19 pandemic (2011-2018) that the unexposed donor's CD4+ T cells were collected. Culture conditions combined 2.2 million or so PBMCs per well with about 9.2 IU/ml IL-2 and 7.5 to 10 ug/ml peptide pools. Scientists ran DNA taken from cultured CD4+ T cells through the Oncomine TCR Beta short-read assay for sequencing. Extraction of genomic DNA was performed on cultured CD4+ T cells. TCRdb reanalysed the PCR reads using MiXCR and keeps one entry per CDR3 protein. The table includes about 8,300 distinct CDR3 sequences, roughly 45% detected once. In the case of this clonotype: The antigen remains unidentified.

CDR1 and CDR2 from the germline V gene are KGHDR and SFDVKD. V dropped 6 bases and J dropped 2; count of bases not matched to a gene: 7. This CDR3 has 16 amino acids. This chain joins TRBV24-1 and TRBJ2-1; TRBD2 agrees at 9 bases. This receptor was identified in a human donor in good health. The material sequenced was CD4+ T cells from blood, cultured in vitro. The CDR3 coding sequence is TGTGCCACCAGTCAAGGGGGCGGGAGGGCCTACAATGAGCAGTTCTTC. Amino acid sequence: CATSQGGGRAYNEQFF.